The next 26 T cell receptor beta chains were all read from a single sample in a study of read filtering for tumor transcriptome and immune sequencing. Molecular barcoded adaptors covering alpha/delta and beta/gamma chains were used on approximately 400 ng RNA. TCRdb itself ran the reads through MiXCR, one entry per CDR3 protein. The table includes about 130,000 distinct CDR3 sequences, roughly 13% detected once. Sequencing input: a population of CD138-negative cells sorted from bone marrow. These receptors were obtained from a donor aged 40 or over with multiple myeloma.

This clonotype was picked up many times. This chain links TRBV5-1 with TRBJ2-1, with 13 bases matching TRBD2. V was pared by 3 bases and J by 4 bases, with 10 bases of the junction left unmatched. Germline CDR1 and CDR2: SGHRS and YFSETQ. The CDR3 spans 18 residues. CDR3 coding DNA: TGCGCCAGCAGCTGGACCGGACTAGCGGGAGAACGGTACAATGAGCAGTTCTTC. It specifies CASSWTGLAGERYNEQFF.

This clonotype was found a few times. This may arise from a read error, as a much more abundant clone is one base away. The chain uses TRBV10-3 and TRBJ2-1, with a possible D match to TRBD2 (5 bases). Germline loops: CDR1 ENHRY, CDR2 SYGVKD. This CDR3 region has 14 residues. The CDR3, as DNA: TGCGCCAGCAAGGAGCGGACCTCCTACAATGAGCAGCTCTTC. Amino acids: CASKERTSYNEQLF.

There are many counts of this clonotype. The chain combines TRBV20-1 with TRBJ2-7; D call uncertain. Germline CDR1 DFQATT, CDR2 SNEGSKA (reference sequence). V dropped 0 bases and J dropped 0 bases, with 9 bases sitting between them. The CDR3 totals 14 residues. CDR3 sequence reads: CSARDQLSSYEQYF. DNA of the CDR3: TGCAGTGCTAGAGATCAACTAAGCTCCTACGAGCAGTACTTC.

This clonotype was counted only a few times. This CDR3 is CAWSGPIEQYF. The CDR3 region has the DNA TGTGCCTGGAGCGGGCCGATCGAGCAGTACTTC. The chain links TRBV30 to TRBJ2-7; D is unresolved. CDR1 is GTSNPN and CDR2 is SVGIG in the germline V gene (reference sequence). This CDR3 region has 11 residues. Trimming cost V 3 bases and J 6 bases, with 9 bases left between them.

This clonotype was found many times. The chain uses TRBV6-1 and TRBJ1-5; no definite D call. V lost 6 bases and J lost 6, with 9 bases in between. The CDR3 length is 12 residues. Per germline, CDR1 MNHNS and CDR2 SASEGT. CDR3 in amino acids: CASRGGFQPQHF. CDR3 in DNA: TGTGCCAGCAGGGGAGGATTTCAGCCCCAGCATTTT.

A remark on this clonotype: Possible read error: a much larger clone is one base away. The chain combines TRBV5-1 with TRBJ2-1; D tentatively fits TRBD1 or TRBD2 (5 bases each). CDR3 length: 14 residues. The germline CDR1 and CDR2 sequences are SGHRS and YFSETQ. The CDR3 DNA reads as TGCGCCAGCAGCCGGGACGGCTCCTACAATGGGCAGTTCTTC. Its translation: CASSRDGSYNGQFF.

This clonotype was recorded many times. The CDR3 here is CSVDGPGGTDTQYF. DNA for the CDR3: TGCAGCGTTGATGGGCCGGGAGGCACAGATACGCAGTATTTT. This chain joins TRBV29-1 and TRBJ2-3; tentative D call: TRBD2 (6 bases). The germline V and J ends were trimmed by 3 bases and 1 base, with 11 bases remaining between them. The CDR3 runs to 14 residues. Per germline, CDR1 SQVTM and CDR2 ANQGSEA.

This clonotype was seen repeatedly, ten times or more. The chain employs TRBV6-2 or TRBV6-3 and TRBJ1-1, with D perhaps TRBD1 (6 bases). This CDR3 is built from 15 residues. Trimming removed 5 bases at V and 1 base at J, with 14 bases between. Germline V gene lookup returns CDR1 MNHEY and CDR2 SVGEGT. Here the CDR3 reads CASSTDRYPNTEAFF. CDR3 DNA: TGTGCCAGCAGTACCGACAGGTACCCGAACACTGAAGCTTTCTTT.

Comment on this clonotype: Since a much larger clone is just one base distant, this may be a read error. The chain joins TRBV29-1 to TRBJ1-1, with D unresolved. CDR3 length equals 13 residues. Germline V gives CDR1 SQVTM, CDR2 ANQGSEA. In DNA form, the CDR3 reads TGCAGCGTTGAAGGCGGCTTGAACACTAAAGCTTTCTTT. Translated: CSVEGGLNTKAFF.

Ten or more counts support this clonotype. The chain recombines TRBV5-1 with TRBJ1-1; D remains unclear. V was cut by 0 bases and J by 0 bases, with 6 bases left in between. CDR1 SGHRS and CDR2 YFSETQ come from the germline V gene. This CDR3 contains 14 residues. The CDR3 spells CASSLGLLNTEAFF. The DNA of the CDR3 is TGCGCCAGCAGCTTGGGGCTCTTGAACACTGAAGCTTTCTTT.

This clonotype was recorded many times. This rearrangement joins TRBV11-3 to TRBJ2-2; D remains ambiguous. This CDR3 spans 13 amino acids. In germline, CDR1 is SGHNT, CDR2 YENEEA. Trimming removed 7 bases from V and 6 bases from J, with 12 bases in between. In DNA form, the CDR3 reads TGTGCCAGCATGCCTCGACGGGCCGGGGAGCTGTTTTTT. It yields the protein CASMPRRAGELFF.

This chain joins TRBV29-1 and TRBJ2-4; 7 bases are shared with TRBD1. CDR1 and CDR2 from the germline V gene are SQVTM and ANQGSEA. The J segment lost 7 bases and the V segment lost 5 bases, leaving 8 bases of the junction unmatched. CDR3 length: 13 residues. The chain's CDR3 is CSVIPGQTNIQYF. CDR3 in DNA: TGCAGCGTTATCCCGGGACAGACCAACATTCAGTACTTC.

The sample holds many counts of this clonotype. The chain joins TRBV7-9 to TRBJ2-1; 11 bases align to TRBD2. J was trimmed by 4 bases and V by 4 bases; bases with no gene match: 3. CDR3 length: 15 residues. Germline V gene sequence: CDR1 SEHNR, CDR2 FQNEAQ (reference sequence). CDR3 loop: CASSWGLAAYNEQFF. Here the CDR3 DNA reads TGTGCCAGCAGCTGGGGACTAGCGGCTTACAATGAGCAGTTCTTC.

This clonotype was seen many times. The chain carries TRBV5-1 and TRBJ1-1, with D maybe TRBD1 (5 bases). V lost 0 bases and J lost 2, with 11 bases in between. In germline, CDR1 is SGHRS, CDR2 YFSETQ. The CDR3 covers 15 residues. CDR3 DNA: TGCGCCAGCAGCTTGGATCAAGGGGCTAACACTGAAGCTTTCTTT. It is translated as CASSLDQGANTEAFF.

Details on this clonotype: This likely traces to a read error, being one base from a far larger clone. The chain joins TRBV12-3 or TRBV12-4 to TRBJ2-1; possibly TRBD2 for D (5 bases). Deletions cut 5 bases from V and 9 bases from J, with 17 bases between. The CDR3 loop spans 14 amino acids. The CDR3 spells CASSHGSSFGEQFF. CDR3 coding DNA: TGTGCCAGCAGTCACGGGTCTAGCTTTGGTGAGCAGTTCTTC.

This clonotype showed up many times. The V and J genes are TRBV7-2 and TRBJ2-3, with 8 bases aligning to TRBD2. This CDR3 spans 16 amino acids. The J segment lost 2 bases and the V segment lost 5 bases, leaving 9 bases of the junction unmatched. Germline CDR1 and CDR2: SGHTA and FQGNSA. The CDR3 DNA reads as TGTGCCAGCAGCCGCGGGGTAGCGGGATTCACAGATACGCAGTATTTT. Protein: CASSRGVAGFTDTQYF.

This clonotype was seen repeatedly, ten times or more. The chain combines TRBV14 with TRBJ2-6; D ambiguous. Trimming pared 3 bases from V and 3 bases from J, leaving 9 bases between. The CDR3 sequence is 15 residues long. The V gene's germline CDR1 is SGHDN and CDR2 FVKESK. CDR3 nucleotides: TGTGCCAGCAGCCAGGGCGGATTTGGGGCCAACGTCCTGACTTTC. Translating it yields CASSQGGFGANVLTF. Full variable domain (missing parts from reference TRBV14 and TRBJ2-6): EAGVTQFPSHSVIEKGQTVTLRCDPISGHDNLYWYRRVMGKEIKFLLHFVKESKQDESGMPNNRFLAERTGGTYSTLKVQPAELEDSGVYFCASSQGGFGANVLTFGAGSRLTVL.

At least ten counts were recorded for this clonotype. The chain couples TRBV15 to TRBJ2-7; possible D gene TRBD1, 5 bases. The CDR3 is 14 residues long. Germline V gene lookup returns CDR1 LNHNV and CDR2 YYDKDF (reference sequence). V lost 1 base to trimming and J lost 0 bases, with 7 bases between them. The CDR3 DNA is TGTGCCACCAGCAGAGCTAGGGGCTCCTACGAGCAGTACTTC. This sequence encodes CATSRARGSYEQYF. Together with reference TRBV15 and TRBJ2-7, the CDR3 gives the full variable domain: DAMVIQNPRYQVTQFGKPVTLSCSQTLNHNVMYWYQQKSSQAPKLLFHYYDKDFNNEADTPDNFQSRRPNTSFCFLDIRSPGLGDTAMYLCATSRARGSYEQYFGPGTRLTVT.

The sample holds many counts of this clonotype. The rearrangement joins TRBV4-2 to TRBJ2-3; D unclear. The CDR3 has 14 amino acids. Germline V lookup: CDR1 LGHNA, CDR2 YNFKEQ. The germline V and J ends were trimmed by 0 bases and 4 bases, with 8 bases remaining between them. This CDR3 is CASSQEPLSDTQYF. DNA for the CDR3: TGTGCCAGCAGCCAAGAACCGCTATCAGATACGCAGTATTTT.

A remark on this clonotype: This may be a read error: a much more frequent sequence differs by one nucleotide. The V gene is TRBV5-1, the J gene TRBJ1-1, with 12 bases that match TRBD1. The CDR3 contains 13 residues. From germline, CDR1 is SGHRS and CDR2 YFSETQ. In nucleotides, the CDR3 is TGCCCCAGCAGCTTCGTGGAGGGACAGGGGGCCCTTTTT. Residues: CPSSFVEGQGALF. The variable domain in full, with the rest retrieved from reference TRBV5-1 and TRBJ1-1, is KAGVTQTPRYLIKTRGQQVTLSCSPISGHRSVSWYQQTPGQGLQFLFEYFSETQRNKGNFPGRFSGRQFSNSRSEMNVSTLELGDSALYLCPSSFVEGQGALFGQGTRLTVV.

This clonotype was detected ten times or more. This rearrangement joins TRBV25-1 to TRBJ1-1, with TRBD1 as a possible D gene (5 bases). Germline V CDR1 and CDR2: MGHDK, SYGVNS. Trimming cost V 8 bases and J 2 bases, with 9 bases left between them. The CDR3 runs 12 residues. The CDR3 sequence: CASLRDNTEAFF. DNA for the CDR3: TGTGCCAGCCTCCGGGACAACACTGAAGCTTTCTTT.

In its sample, this clonotype was seen once. The chain uses TRBV7-6 and TRBJ2-5, with 7 bases fitting TRBD1. The junction had 16 bases not matched to a gene; V was cut back by 4 bases and J by 5 bases. Germline V gene lookup returns CDR1 SGHVS and CDR2 FNYEAQ. This CDR3 has 17 residues. CDR3 nucleotides: TGTGCCAGCAGCTCAACAAAACAGGGGTCACAAGGGGAGACCCAGTACTTC. Protein product: CASSSTKQGSQGETQYF.

The sample holds many counts of this clonotype. V usage is TRBV7-3 and J usage is TRBJ2-1; the match to TRBD2 covers 9 bases. J gave up 4 bases and V 3 bases, and 4 bases lay outside the gene matches. CDR3 length equals 15 residues. The germline V gene has CDR1 SGHTA and CDR2 FQGTGA. The CDR3 DNA is TGTGCCAGCAGCTTCGGACTAGCGACTTACAATGAGCAGTTCTTC. Amino acid sequence: CASSFGLATYNEQFF.

The chain has TRBV4-1 and TRBJ2-5; 12 nucleotides agree with TRBD1. Germline V gene lookup returns CDR1 MGHRA and CDR2 YSYEKL. The CDR3 runs to 17 residues. V shed 3 bases and J 5 bases; nucleotides not matched to a gene: 10. In DNA form, the CDR3 reads TGCGCCAGCAGCCAGACTGGGACAGGGGGCACTTGGGAGACCCAGTACTTC. It specifies CASSQTGTGGTWETQYF.

Many counts were recorded for this clonotype. This rearrangement joins TRBV2 to TRBJ1-4; D is uncertain. Germline assignment: CDR1 SNHLY and CDR2 FYNNEI. CDR3 size: 12 residues. V lost 5 bases, J lost 8 bases, and 9 bases lay in between. The CDR3 loop reads CASSPGDEKLFF. CDR3 DNA sequence: TGTGCCAGCAGTCCGGGAGACGAAAAACTGTTTTTT.

There are a few counts of this clonotype. The conserved phenylalanine or tryptophan is not found at the CDR3 terminus, so this likely reflects a read error. The chain couples TRBV18 to TRBJ2-3; D is ambiguous. Trimming shortened V by 2 bases and J by 4 bases, and 10 bases separated the two germline ends. The CDR3 has 14 residues. Germline V gene lookup returns CDR1 KGHSH and CDR2 LQKENI. The CDR3 nucleotides are TGTGCCAGCTCACCAGGAGCGAAATCAGATACGCAGTATTAT. Amino acids: CASSPGAKSDTQYY.